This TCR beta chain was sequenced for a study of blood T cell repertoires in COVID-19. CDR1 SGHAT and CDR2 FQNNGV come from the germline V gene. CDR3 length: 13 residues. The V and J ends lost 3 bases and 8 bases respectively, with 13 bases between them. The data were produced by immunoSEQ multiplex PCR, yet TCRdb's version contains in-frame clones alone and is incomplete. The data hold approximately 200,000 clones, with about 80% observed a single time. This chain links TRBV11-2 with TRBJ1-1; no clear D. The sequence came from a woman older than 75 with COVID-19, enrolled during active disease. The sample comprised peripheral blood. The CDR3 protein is CASSLAHWPEAFF. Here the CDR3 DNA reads TGTGCCAGCAGCTTGGCCCATTGGCCCGAAGCTTTCTTT.